This TCR beta chain was obtained from a study of vaccination effects on CD4 cells after COVID-19. A word on this clone: Antigen: not known.

The CDR3 is 17 residues long. Germline lookup yields CDR1 SGHTA and CDR2 FQGNSA. Trimming shortened V by 2 bases and J by 0 bases, and 14 bases separated the two germline ends. Antigen-specific CD4+ T cells were first expanded with viral peptide pools by the ViraFEST assay and only then sequenced. Culture proceeded for about 11 days, and CD4+ T cells were then isolated. Infection with SARS-CoV-2 occurred in the person between March and December 2020, and PCR confirmed it. Some 2 million PBMC per well received around 9.3 IU/ml IL-2 and about 10 ug/ml peptides in culture. Some clones are missing from TCRdb's copy, which holds only in-frame ones; the method was immunoSEQ multiplex PCR. The sample carries 20,000 to 25,000 clones, roughly 74% recorded once. Broader study findings: Substantial clonal contraction characterized both infection- and vaccine-induced clones late after vaccination. Post-vaccine spike-reactive clones in convalescents were mainly new vaccine-induced clones. There were few convalescent patients in the study and no early post-infection timepoints.

The chain is built from TRBV7-2 and TRBJ2-1; either TRBD1 or TRBD2 may fit D (5 bases each). The source was CD4+ T cells from PBMCs cultured with a peptide pool, collected before COVID-19 vaccination. The TCR was taken from a human donor who had a prior SARS-CoV-2 infection. CDR3 region: CASSLWDPGTSYNEQFF. The CDR3 nucleotides are TGTGCCAGCAGCTTATGGGACCCAGGGACCTCCTACAATGAGCAGTTCTTC.